This TCR beta chain is drawn from a study of blood T cell repertoires in COVID-19. Study summary: COVID-19 samples, acute and convalescent, were from the United States, Italy and Spain.

Original handling: The assay estimated nucleated cells by amplifying reference gene primers. Repertoires were generated with immunoSEQ multiplex PCR, while TCRdb's copy carries only in-frame clones and drops some. That table gives V, J and clone size, and the DNA gave D and trimming. The sample carries 20,000 to 25,000 clones, about three quarters recorded once. The CDR3 is 20 amino acids. The germline gives CDR1 MDHEN, CDR2 SYDVKM. V was clipped by 5 bases and J by 2 bases, with 28 bases between them. The specimen was peripheral blood. J is TRBJ2-1 and V is TRBV28; maybe TRBD2 (6 bases). The sequence was obtained from a man in his 60s with active COVID-19. CDR3: CASSPVTGGWEVKTYNEQFF. For the CDR3, the DNA is TGTGCCAGCAGTCCAGTGACGGGCGGATGGGAGGTGAAGACCTACAATGAGCAGTTCTTC.